Shown below are 5 T cell receptor beta chains from a single sample sequenced in a study of T cell repertoires in cytomegalovirus infection. TCRdb re-derived calls from the reads in MiXCR, one entry per CDR3 protein. The data contain roughly 320,000 distinct CDR3 sequences, 9% to 9.5% of them seen just once; the ten biggest clones take up around 4%. Sequencing input: PBMCs. Source of these receptors: a human donor in good health (CMV status not recorded). Some clones in this sample may be carry-over from other donors' samples.

This chain links TRBV10-3 with TRBJ1-2, with 11 bases identical to TRBD1. This CDR3 region has 19 residues. Losses at the gene ends were 2 bases for V and 0 bases for J; bases not matched to a gene: 11. Germline CDR1 is ENHRY and CDR2 is SYGVKD. The CDR3 loop reads CAISEEKRDRGYANYGYTF. As DNA, the CDR3 is TGTGCCATCAGTGAGGAGAAGCGGGACAGGGGGTACGCTAACTATGGCTACACCTTC.

The V call is TRBV2, the J call TRBJ1-5; D gene uncertain. This CDR3 has 14 residues. From germline, CDR1 is SNHLY and CDR2 FYNNEI. The V gene lost 7 bases and the J gene lost 2 bases, with 12 bases spanning the gap. In DNA, the CDR3 is TGTGCCAGCATCGGTGTGGGTGGCAATCAGCCCCAGCATTTT. This gives the protein CASIGVGGNQPQHF.

The sample holds a few counts of this clonotype. The chain is built from TRBV15 and TRBJ2-3, with 11 bases aligning to TRBD2. This CDR3 has 17 amino acids. Germline values: CDR1 LNHNV, CDR2 YYDKDF (reference sequence). V shed 4 bases, J shed 1 base, and the junction held 7 bases outside the gene matches. The CDR3 DNA reads as TGTGCCACCAGCAACCCGGGACTAGCGGCCGGCACAGATACGCAGTATTTT. This codes for CATSNPGLAAGTDTQYF.

CDR3 DNA sequence: TGTGCCAGTAGTATATCGAGGTTCTCTGAAGCTTTCTTT. Residues: CASSISRFSEAFF. The V and J genes are TRBV19 and TRBJ1-1; D is unclear. The CDR3 totals 13 residues. In germline, CDR1 is LNHDA, CDR2 SQIVND (reference sequence). Trimming cost V 2 bases and J 6 bases, with 10 bases left between them.

The genes are TRBV4-1 and TRBJ1-3, with TRBD1 matching over 10 bases. Germline CDR1 MGHRA, CDR2 YSYEKL. Trimming removed 0 bases from V and 2 bases from J; junction bases left unmatched: 7. This CDR3 has 18 amino acids. This CDR3 is CASSQDPQGTGAGNTIYF. CDR3 DNA sequence: TGCGCCAGCAGCCAAGATCCTCAAGGGACAGGGGCTGGAAACACCATATATTTT.